The 24 T cell receptor beta chains listed next were all sequenced from one sample in a study of OX40 agonist ivuxolimab in advanced cancers. The table came from immunoSEQ multiplex PCR; TCRdb's copy has only in-frame clones and leaves some out. The table records about 46,000 clones, approximately 80% of them present only once. Sequenced here: CD4+ or CD8+ T cells sorted from blood, sampled in a trial of the OX40 agonist ivuxolimab. The source of these receptors is an adult with an advanced solid tumor such as melanoma, head and neck, liver or kidney cancer.

The chain uses TRBV5-1 and TRBJ2-2; D unclear. The CDR3 loop spans 14 amino acids. Germline V gives CDR1 SGHRS, CDR2 YFSETQ. V shed 5 bases and J shed 3 bases, with 11 bases lying between them. In DNA, the CDR3 is TGCGCCAGCAGATCGGATAGAGACACCGGGGAGCTGTTTTTT. Translated, it gives CASRSDRDTGELFF.

The chain uses TRBV18 and TRBJ2-5; the D is unclear. V was pared by 3 bases and J by 5 bases, with 4 bases between. The V gene's germline CDR1 is KGHSH and CDR2 LQKENI. This CDR3 comprises 11 residues. CDR3 nucleotide sequence: TGTGCCAGCTCACCGTCGGAGACCCAGTACTTC. This sequence encodes CASSPSETQYF.

Only a few counts were recorded for this clone. The chain joins TRBV6-6 to TRBJ2-7; the match to TRBD1 covers 9 bases. V lost 1 base, J lost 5 bases, and 9 bases stayed unmatched. Germline V gives CDR1 MNHNY, CDR2 SVGAGI (reference sequence). The CDR3 covers 16 residues. As DNA, the CDR3 is TGTGCCAGCAGTTACTTTTTGGGACAGGGAGTCCACGAGCAGTACTTC. This encodes CASSYFLGQGVHEQYF.

The table lists this clone with a count of one. The chain links TRBV11-1 to TRBJ1-2, with 9 bases aligning to TRBD1. There are 13 residues in the CDR3. V trimming: 5 bases; J trimming: 6 bases; junction bases outside the gene matches: 4. The germline gives CDR1 SGHAT, CDR2 FQDESV (reference sequence). DNA for the CDR3: TGTGCCAGCAGCCCACGGACAGGGGATGGCTACACCTTC. This translates into CASSPRTGDGYTF.

The chain joins TRBV7-9 to TRBJ2-1; unclear D gene. The CDR3 is 14 residues long. Per germline, CDR1 SEHNR and CDR2 FQNEAQ (reference sequence). Trimming shortened V by 2 bases and J by 10 bases, and 15 bases separated the two germline ends. The CDR3: CASSLIPSRWEQFF. The CDR3 coding sequence is TGTGCCAGCAGCTTAATCCCCTCTAGGTGGGAGCAGTTCTTC.

This clone was observed once. This chain joins TRBV28 and TRBJ1-4, with a tentative D call TRBD1 (6 bases). This CDR3 is 14 amino acids long. The germline gives CDR1 MDHEN, CDR2 SYDVKM. V lost 8 bases and J lost 4, with 14 bases in between. CDR3 sequence (DNA): TGTGCCAGCCGGATAGGGGGGGGTAATGAAAAACTGTTTTTT. The encoded protein is CASRIGGGNEKLFF.

In the case of this clone: At one end the junction does not follow the germline gene, possibly because of a read error. Other nucleotide sequences in the sample specify the same CDR3. The chain recombines TRBV28 with TRBJ2-1; possibly TRBD2 for D (6 bases). Germline CDR1 and CDR2: MDHEN and SYDVKM. The length of the CDR3 is 14 residues. This CDR3 reads CASSWRGAYNEQFF. In nucleotides, the CDR3 is TGTGCCAGTAGTTGGCGGGGCGCCTACAATGAGCAGTTCTTC.

This clone was picked up a small number of times. The rearrangement uses TRBV6-5 and TRBJ2-1; D tentatively reads TRBD1 or TRBD2 (8 bases each). The CDR3 loop spans 13 amino acids. Germline CDR1 is MNHEY and CDR2 is SVGAGI. The V and J ends lost 6 bases and 13 bases respectively, with 19 bases between them. CDR3 sequence: CASSGQGAGDQFF. The DNA for the CDR3 is TGTGCCAGCAGCGGACAGGGAGCGGGAGACCAGTTCTTC.

This chain connects TRBV7-2 to TRBJ2-5, with unresolved D. The CDR3 loop spans 12 amino acids. CDR1 SGHTA and CDR2 FQGNSA come from the germline V gene. The V end lost 5 bases, the J end lost 0 bases, and 4 bases lay between the germline ends. The CDR3 sequence: CASSRYQETQYF. CDR3 sequence (DNA): TGTGCCAGCAGCCGGTACCAAGAGACCCAGTACTTC.

The chain has TRBV7-9 and TRBJ1-2, with 9 positions matching TRBD1. The V segment lost 2 bases and the J segment 8 bases; nucleotides outside the gene matches: 9. From germline, CDR1 is SEHNR and CDR2 FQNEAQ (reference sequence). The CDR3 runs 15 residues. CDR3 sequence reads: CASSLKDRGPSGYTF. CDR3 in DNA: TGTGCCAGCAGCTTAAAGGACAGGGGACCGTCGGGCTACACCTTC.

The genes are TRBV14 and TRBJ2-6; D might be TRBD1 or TRBD2, each matching 5 bases. Germline loops: CDR1 SGHDN, CDR2 FVKESK. The CDR3 is made up of 16 amino acids. Between the trimmed V and J ends, which lost 4 bases and 0 bases, there was a span of 10 bases. The CDR3 DNA is TGTGCCAGCAGCCCCGGGACCTACTCTGGGGCCAACGTCCTGACTTTC. Protein: CASSPGTYSGANVLTF. Variable domain in full (rest from reference TRBV14 and TRBJ2-6): EAGVTQFPSHSVIEKGQTVTLRCDPISGHDNLYWYRRVMGKEIKFLLHFVKESKQDESGMPNNRFLAERTGGTYSTLKVQPAELEDSGVYFCASSPGTYSGANVLTFGAGSRLTVL.

This clone came up a few times. J is TRBJ1-1 and V is TRBV29-1; D is uncertain. CDR1 SQVTM and CDR2 ANQGSEA come from the germline V gene. Trimming pared 6 bases from V and 1 base from J, leaving 9 bases between. The CDR3 length is 12 residues. Here the CDR3 reads CSVRHANTEAFF. The CDR3 coding sequence is TGCAGCGTCCGACACGCGAACACTGAAGCTTTCTTT.

There are a few counts of this clone. This chain links TRBV19 with TRBJ2-7; D is perhaps TRBD1 (6 bases). V dropped 2 bases and J dropped 6 bases, with 20 bases sitting between them. Germline V gene data show CDR1 as LNHDA and CDR2 as SQIVND (reference sequence). The CDR3 sequence is 16 residues long. The CDR3 region is CASSITGSRIGVEQYF. The CDR3 bases are TGTGCCAGTAGTATAACAGGGTCAAGAATAGGGGTCGAGCAGTACTTC.

V gene TRBV28 combines with J gene TRBJ2-1, with 7 bases fitting TRBD2. Germline CDR1 reads MDHEN; CDR2 reads SYDVKM. The CDR3 has 17 residues. V shed 5 bases, J shed 6 bases, and the junction held 16 bases outside the gene matches. CDR3: CASSPPLGGGPSNEQFF. CDR3 nucleotide sequence: TGTGCCAGCAGTCCCCCTCTGGGGGGAGGGCCCAGCAATGAGCAGTTCTTC.

This clone has a single count. The CDR3 is CASSLRGAVGYF. The CDR3, as DNA: TGTGCCAGCAGCTTAAGAGGGGCGGTGGGGTACTTC. V is TRBV7-6 and J is TRBJ2-7; TRBD1 or TRBD2 may be the D gene (5 bases each). Germline V CDR1 and CDR2: SGHVS, FNYEAQ. The CDR3 covers 12 residues. Trimming took 2 bases from V and 12 from J, leaving 14 bases between them.

The chain carries TRBV7-3 and TRBJ1-1, with D perhaps matching TRBD1 (5 bases). The CDR3 covers 17 residues. Germline lookup yields CDR1 SGHTA and CDR2 FQGTGA. V was pared by 1 base and J by 3 bases, with 18 bases between. Written as DNA, the CDR3 is TGTGCCAGCAGCTTAATTGGGCAAGGAGGGGAGGACACTGAAGCTTTCTTT. Translating gives CASSLIGQGGEDTEAFF. The entire variable domain, with the rest obtained from reference TRBV7-3 and TRBJ1-1, is as follows: GAGVSQTPSNKVTEKGKYVELRCDPISGHTALYWYRQSLGQGPEFLIYFQGTGAADDSGLPNDRFFAVRPEGSVSTLKIQRTERGDSAVYLCASSLIGQGGEDTEAFFGQGTRLTVV.

This clone was observed a few times. This sequence joins TRBV5-1 and TRBJ1-2; 9 bases line up with TRBD1. The CDR3 covers 15 residues. CDR1 SGHRS and CDR2 YFSETQ come from the germline V gene. V dropped 0 bases and J dropped 4; count of bases not matched to a gene: 4. The CDR3 sequence: CASSLDGTGIYGYTF. The CDR3 DNA sequence: TGCGCCAGCAGCTTGGATGGGACAGGGATCTATGGCTACACCTTC. Combining the CDR3 with reference TRBV5-1 and TRBJ1-2 gives the whole variable domain KAGVTQTPRYLIKTRGQQVTLSCSPISGHRSVSWYQQTPGQGLQFLFEYFSETQRNKGNFPGRFSGRQFSNSRSEMNVSTLELGDSALYLCASSLDGTGIYGYTFGSGTRLTVV.

The CDR3 nucleotides are TGTGCCAGCAGCTCCGGACTGAGCACAGATACGCAGTATTTT. Its protein is CASSSGLSTDTQYF. The chain employs TRBV7-9 and TRBJ2-3; D may be TRBD2 (5 bases). V lost 4 bases and J lost 0, with 8 bases in between. Germline CDR1 and CDR2: SEHNR and FQNEAQ (reference sequence). The CDR3 totals 14 residues.

The chain employs TRBV21-1 and TRBJ2-7; the table's D call of TRBD1 was not tested on the DNA. TRBV21-1 represents a pseudogene. The CDR3 has 13 residues. This CDR3 is CASSSRQGPEQYF. CDR3 sequence (DNA): TGTGCCAGCAGCAGCCGACAGGGTCCCGAGCAGTACTTC.

The rearrangement uses TRBV6-1 and TRBJ2-3; D is perhaps TRBD2 (5 bases). Trimming shortened V by 7 bases and J by 4 bases, and 15 bases separated the two germline ends. This CDR3 contains 14 residues. From germline, CDR1 is MNHNS and CDR2 SASEGT. CDR3 sequence reads: CASKRGLGSDTQYF. CDR3 sequence (DNA): TGTGCCAGCAAACGGGGATTAGGATCAGATACGCAGTATTTT.

The chain combines TRBV28 with TRBJ2-7; 8 nucleotides align to TRBD1. The CDR3 loop spans 15 amino acids. The trim removed 6 bases at V and 1 base at J, leaving 8 bases unmatched. Germline V gene lookup returns CDR1 MDHEN and CDR2 SYDVKM. CDR3 bases: TGTGCCAGCAGCCCAGCAGGGGGCGGATCCTACGAGCAGTACTTC. Translating gives CASSPAGGGSYEQYF.

This rearrangement joins TRBV6-1 to TRBJ2-1; 8 nucleotides match TRBD2. The CDR3 is 15 amino acids. Germline V gives CDR1 MNHNS, CDR2 SASEGT. V lost 6 bases and J lost 0; bases outside the gene matches: 4. CDR3 protein: CASRSGTSSYNEQFF. CDR3 DNA: TGTGCCAGCAGGTCCGGGACTAGCTCCTACAATGAGCAGTTCTTC.

The chain recombines TRBV2 with TRBJ1-2, with a weak D call TRBD1 (5 bases). This CDR3 comprises 13 residues. Germline assignment: CDR1 SNHLY and CDR2 FYNNEI. The ends were cut back, 6 bases at V and 6 bases at J, with 14 bases in the middle. CDR3 in amino acids: CASSLGGVNGYTF. As DNA, the CDR3 is TGTGCCAGCAGCCTTGGAGGGGTTAATGGCTACACCTTC.

V gene TRBV5-1 combines with J gene TRBJ2-7; D might be TRBD1 (6 bases). The V and J ends lost 4 bases and 1 base respectively, with 18 bases between them. Germline assignment: CDR1 SGHRS and CDR2 YFSETQ. The CDR3 totals 16 residues. CDR3 sequence: CASSPLPGALSYEQYF. The CDR3 DNA reads as TGCGCCAGCAGCCCTCTTCCAGGGGCCCTATCCTACGAGCAGTACTTC.